A selection of T cell receptor beta chains follows, all from one sample in a study of T cell repertoires in cytomegalovirus infection. Each CDR3 protein is one row after TCRdb ran MiXCR on the reads. The table has around 740,000 distinct CDR3 sequences, about a third seen once. The specimen was PBMCs. The receptors here all came from a human donor in good health (CMV status not recorded). Some clones in this sample may be carry-over from other donors' samples. Each CDR3 is given without its conserved first and last residue. The order of the fields is J gene, V gene, CDR3 protein.

j_call: TRBJ1-5; v_call: TRBV6-1; cdr3_aa: ATSPTATFNQPQH
j_call: TRBJ1-1; v_call: TRBV30; cdr3_aa: AWSLTHRDSLTAF
j_call: TRBJ2-5; v_call: TRBV7-2; cdr3_aa: ASSPRGGSGARKETQY
j_call: TRBJ2-1; v_call: TRBV19; cdr3_aa: ASNHLGASGLLNEQF
j_call: TRBJ2-2; v_call: TRBV19; cdr3_aa: ASSGRTNTGELF
j_call: TRBJ2-7; v_call: TRBV2; cdr3_aa: ASNYRGLHEQY
j_call: TRBJ1-2; v_call: TRBV19; cdr3_aa: ASRRDRGYGYT
j_call: TRBJ2-3; v_call: TRBV6-2/TRBV6-3; cdr3_aa: ASSIRLVVADTQY
j_call: TRBJ2-5; v_call: TRBV13; cdr3_aa: ASNNAGGRQETQY
j_call: TRBJ2-3; v_call: TRBV11-2; cdr3_aa: ASSLLQGGTRTDTQY
j_call: TRBJ2-7; v_call: TRBV20-1; cdr3_aa: SAGRSYEQY
j_call: TRBJ2-3; v_call: TRBV10-3; cdr3_aa: AIRLQNPDTQY
j_call: TRBJ1-5; v_call: TRBV28; cdr3_aa: ASKVGGDGNQPQH
j_call: TRBJ2-2; v_call: TRBV11-2; cdr3_aa: ASSLELGEHGELF
j_call: TRBJ2-7; v_call: TRBV7-2; cdr3_aa: ASIPRGGTAYEQY
j_call: TRBJ2-1; v_call: TRBV12-3/TRBV12-4; cdr3_aa: ASSIVAGGPYNEQF
j_call: TRBJ1-4; v_call: TRBV28; cdr3_aa: ASSLGRVEKLF
j_call: TRBJ1-1; v_call: TRBV7-8; cdr3_aa: ASSWGAGGAVAEAF
j_call: TRBJ2-4; v_call: TRBV7-6; cdr3_aa: ASSHGTAGVLNIQY
j_call: TRBJ2-5; v_call: TRBV10-3; cdr3_aa: AISDRERETQY
j_call: TRBJ2-7; v_call: TRBV7-8; cdr3_aa: ASSLVGTGPTYEQY
j_call: TRBJ1-4; v_call: TRBV7-6; cdr3_aa: ASSLPRAAGEKLF
j_call: TRBJ1-1; v_call: TRBV10-3; cdr3_aa: AISESDRGHYLTEAF
j_call: TRBJ2-3; v_call: TRBV28; cdr3_aa: ASSLSGVRDTQY
j_call: TRBJ1-6; v_call: TRBV27; cdr3_aa: ASSKTGASNNSPLH